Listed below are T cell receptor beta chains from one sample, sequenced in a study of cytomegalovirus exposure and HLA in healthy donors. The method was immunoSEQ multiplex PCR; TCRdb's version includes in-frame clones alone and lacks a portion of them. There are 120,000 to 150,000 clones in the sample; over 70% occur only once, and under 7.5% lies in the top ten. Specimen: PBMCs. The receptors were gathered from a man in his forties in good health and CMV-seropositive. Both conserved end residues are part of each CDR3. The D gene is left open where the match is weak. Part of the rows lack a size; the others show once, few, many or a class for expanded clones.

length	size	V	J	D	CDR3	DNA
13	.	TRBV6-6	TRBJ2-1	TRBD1	CASSVDRDNEQFF	TGTGCCAGCAGTGTTGACAGGGACAATGAGCAGTTCTTC
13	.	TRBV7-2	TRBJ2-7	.	CASSKGQPYEQYF	TGTGCCAGCAGCAAAGGACAGCCATACGAGCAGTACTTC
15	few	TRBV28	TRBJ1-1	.	CASSPPDRLNTEAFF	TGTGCCAGCAGTCCACCGGACAGACTAAACACTGAAGCTTTCTTT
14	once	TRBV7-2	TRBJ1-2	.	CASRPATTNYGYTF	TGTGCCAGCAGACCAGCTACTACTAACTATGGCTACACCTTC
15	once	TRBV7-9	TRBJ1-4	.	CASSLGPSGGEKLFF	TGTGCCAGCAGCTTAGGGCCCAGTGGTGGTGAAAAACTGTTTTTT
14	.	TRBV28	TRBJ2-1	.	CASSLRAGVSEQFF	TGTGCCAGCAGTTTAAGGGCAGGGGTAAGTGAGCAGTTCTTC
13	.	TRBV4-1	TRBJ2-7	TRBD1	CASSQGQGFEQYF	TGCGCCAGCAGCCAAGGACAGGGATTCGAGCAGTACTTC
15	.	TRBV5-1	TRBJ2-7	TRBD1	CASSSSGQGTYEQYF	TGCGCCAGCAGCTCCTCGGGACAGGGTACCTACGAGCAGTACTTC
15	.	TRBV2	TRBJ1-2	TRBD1	CASSELGTGYDGYTF	TGTGCCAGCAGTGAATTGGGGACAGGGTATGATGGCTACACCTTC
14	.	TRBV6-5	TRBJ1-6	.	CASSRSSYNSPLHF	TGTGCCAGTTCTCGGAGCTCCTATAATTCACCCCTCCACTTT
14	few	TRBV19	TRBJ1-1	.	CASSIGNEYTEAFF	TGTGCCAGTAGTATAGGTAATGAGTACACTGAAGCTTTCTTT
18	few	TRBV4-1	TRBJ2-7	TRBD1	CASSQVWAGQVLSYEQYF	TGCGCCAGCAGCCAAGTATGGGCCGGACAGGTCCTCTCCTACGAGCAGTACTTC
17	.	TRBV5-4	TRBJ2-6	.	CASSPRGALSGANVLTF	TGTGCCAGCAGCCCTCGGGGGGCTCTCTCTGGGGCCAACGTCCTGACTTTC
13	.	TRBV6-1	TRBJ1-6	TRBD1	CASSEWTGAPLHF	TGTGCCAGCAGTGAATGGACAGGGGCACCCCTCCACTTT
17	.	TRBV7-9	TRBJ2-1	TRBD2	CASSSPPGTSGYNEQFF	TGTGCCAGCAGTTCCCCGCCCGGGACTAGCGGATACAATGAGCAGTTCTTC
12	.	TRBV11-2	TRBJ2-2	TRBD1	CASSRDREAVFF	TGTGCCAGCAGTCGGGACAGGGAGGCCGTGTTTTTT
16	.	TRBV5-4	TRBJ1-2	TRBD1	CASSNPSTGSRFGYTF	TGTGCCAGCAGCAACCCCTCGACAGGGAGTAGGTTTGGCTACACCTTC
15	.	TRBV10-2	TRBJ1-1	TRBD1	CASSDRTGLNTEAFF	TGCGCCAGCAGTGACCGGACAGGGTTGAACACTGAAGCTTTCTTT
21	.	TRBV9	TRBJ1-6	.	CASSVGTGMGAQGSYNSPLHF	TGTGCCAGCAGCGTAGGGACGGGAATGGGGGCGCAGGGCTCCTATAATTCACCCCTCCACTTT
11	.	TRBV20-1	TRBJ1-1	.	CSAEDTTEAFF	TGCAGTGCTGAGGACACCACTGAAGCTTTCTTT
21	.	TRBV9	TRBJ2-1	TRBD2	CASSPDSLPGLAGSSYNEQFF	TGTGCCAGCAGCCCAGATTCCCTCCCGGGACTAGCAGGTTCCTCCTACAATGAGCAGTTCTTC
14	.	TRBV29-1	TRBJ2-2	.	CSPMTRAATGELFF	TGCAGCCCAATGACCCGAGCGGCCACCGGGGAGCTGTTTTTT
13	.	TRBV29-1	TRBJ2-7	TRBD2	CSVEDGGSYEQYF	TGCAGCGTTGAAGACGGGGGGAGCTACGAGCAGTACTTC
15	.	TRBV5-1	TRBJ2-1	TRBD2	CASSSPTSGVNEQFF	TGCGCCAGCAGTTCCCCGACTAGCGGGGTCAATGAGCAGTTCTTC
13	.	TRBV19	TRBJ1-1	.	CASSREPRTEAFF	TGTGCCAGTAGTAGGGAGCCCCGAACTGAAGCTTTCTTT
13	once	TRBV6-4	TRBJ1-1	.	CASSPGTVTEAFF	TGTGCCAGCAGTCCGGGAACCGTCACTGAAGCTTTCTTT
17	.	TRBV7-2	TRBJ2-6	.	CASSLIGGASGANVLTF	TGTGCCAGCAGCTTAATAGGGGGAGCCTCTGGGGCCAACGTCCTGACTTTC
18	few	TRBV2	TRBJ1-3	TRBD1	CASSEVWDRGSSGNTIYF	TGTGCCAGCAGTGAAGTATGGGACAGGGGTTCCTCTGGAAACACCATATATTTT
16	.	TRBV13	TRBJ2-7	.	CASSLGRDFPSYEQYF	TGTGCCAGCAGCTTAGGCCGGGACTTTCCTTCCTACGAGCAGTACTTC
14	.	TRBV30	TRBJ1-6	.	CACTTSSYNSPLHF	TGTGCCTGCACCACGAGCTCCTATAATTCACCCCTCCACTTT
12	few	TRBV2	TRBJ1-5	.	CASSGGGQPQHF	TGTGCCAGCAGTGGAGGGGGTCAGCCCCAGCATTTT
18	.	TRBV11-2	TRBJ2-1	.	CASSLDLIGGWSYNEQFF	TGTGCCAGCAGCTTAGATCTCATTGGGGGGTGGTCCTACAATGAGCAGTTCTTC
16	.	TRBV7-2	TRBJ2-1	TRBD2	CASSINGLAMYNEQFF	TGTGCCAGCAGCATCAACGGACTAGCGATGTACAATGAGCAGTTCTTC
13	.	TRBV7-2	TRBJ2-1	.	CASSFGGYNEQFF	TGTGCCAGCAGCTTCGGGGGTTACAATGAGCAGTTCTTC
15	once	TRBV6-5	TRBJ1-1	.	CASSYDQGKGTEAFF	TGTGCCAGCAGTTACGATCAGGGGAAAGGCACTGAAGCTTTCTTT
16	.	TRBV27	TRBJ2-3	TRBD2	CASRGLAGVFTDTQYF	TGTGCCAGCAGGGGACTAGCGGGGGTCTTCACAGATACGCAGTATTTT
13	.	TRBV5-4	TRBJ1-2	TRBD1	CASSPGTGYGYTF	TGTGCCAGCAGCCCCGGGACAGGCTATGGCTACACCTTC
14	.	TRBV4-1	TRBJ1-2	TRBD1	CASSHNRGIDGYTF	TGCGCCAGCAGCCACAACAGGGGTATAGATGGCTACACCTTC
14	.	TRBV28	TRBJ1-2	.	CASSLGRGGYGYTF	TGTGCCAGCAGTTTGGGAAGGGGGGGATATGGCTACACCTTC
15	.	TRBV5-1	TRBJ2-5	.	CASSFPGTTQETQYF	TGCGCCAGCAGCTTTCCCGGGACAACCCAAGAGACCCAGTACTTC
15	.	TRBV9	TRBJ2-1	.	CASTPGGAVRNEQFF	TGTGCCAGCACCCCCGGTGGGGCCGTCAGGAATGAGCAGTTCTTC
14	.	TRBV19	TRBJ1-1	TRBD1	CASSFGTGKTEAFF	TGTGCCAGTAGTTTTGGGACAGGGAAAACTGAAGCTTTCTTT
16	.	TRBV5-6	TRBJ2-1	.	CASSFGQGPPYNEQFF	TGTGCCAGCAGCTTTGGGCAGGGCCCCCCCTACAATGAGCAGTTCTTC
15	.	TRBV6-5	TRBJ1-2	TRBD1	CASSPTGQGLYGYTF	TGTGCCAGCAGCCCTACCGGACAGGGTCTCTATGGCTACACCTTC
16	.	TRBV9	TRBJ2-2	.	CASGGWRPANTGELFF	TGTGCCAGCGGTGGGTGGAGGCCCGCGAACACCGGGGAGCTGTTTTTT
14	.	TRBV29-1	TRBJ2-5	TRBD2	CSVDPGLAGETQYF	TGCAGCGTTGACCCGGGACTAGCGGGTGAGACCCAGTACTTC
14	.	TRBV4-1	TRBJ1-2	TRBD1	CASSPQGGGYGYTF	TGCGCCAGCAGCCCACAGGGGGGCGGCTATGGCTACACCTTC
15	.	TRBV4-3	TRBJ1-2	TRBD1	CASSQENRQGDGYTF	TGCGCCAGCAGCCAAGAGAACAGACAGGGAGATGGCTACACCTTC
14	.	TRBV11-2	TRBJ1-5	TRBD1	CASSWGQGNQPQHF	TGTGCCAGCAGCTGGGGACAGGGCAATCAGCCCCAGCATTTT
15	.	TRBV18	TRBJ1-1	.	CASSLDRSPGTEAFF	TGTGCCAGCTCACTGGACAGATCCCCTGGCACTGAAGCTTTCTTT
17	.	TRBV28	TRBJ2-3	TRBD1	CASSFYPGQGATDTQYF	TGTGCCAGCAGTTTTTACCCGGGACAGGGGGCCACAGATACGCAGTATTTT
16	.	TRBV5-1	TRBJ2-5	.	CASSHSSGPGQETQYF	TGCGCCAGCAGTCACAGTAGCGGACCCGGGCAAGAGACCCAGTACTTC
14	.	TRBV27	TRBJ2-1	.	CASSFGGAGSEQFF	TGTGCCAGCAGTTTCGGCGGGGCCGGGAGTGAGCAGTTCTTC
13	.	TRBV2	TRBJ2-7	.	CASSPGSAPEQYF	TGTGCCAGCAGCCCAGGAAGTGCCCCCGAGCAGTACTTC
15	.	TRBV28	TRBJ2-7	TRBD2	CASSSAGGESYEQYF	TGTGCCAGCAGCTCTGCTGGGGGGGAGTCCTACGAGCAGTACTTC